What follows describes a single T cell receptor beta chain. Its antigen is still unknown. The sample comes from a study of siplizumab effects on memory and regulatory T cells. Broader study findings: The naive T cell population seemed more diverse than memory cells and seemed a major contributor to the alloresponse. Sequences below about 10^-5 frequency were poorly captured. As a result, only a minor fraction of alloreactive clones mapped to unstimulated subsets. Significantly reduced by siplizumab was the cumulative frequency of alloreactive sequences, namely those traceable to unstimulated CD4+ memory cells.

Assays covered 100,000 or so TCR templates per sample. The repertoire was sequenced with immunoSEQ multiplex PCR; TCRdb's copy has only in-frame clones and lacks some. There are 65,000 to 85,000 clones in the sample; just over 90% occur only once, and roughly 4.7% lies in the top ten. The specimen sequenced was CD8+ T cells sorted from blood. This TCR was sampled from a human donor in good health.

CDR3 nucleotide sequence: TGTGCCAGCCAGGCAGGGACAGGGGCAGATACGCAGTATTTT. Residues: CASQAGTGADTQYF. The rearrangement links TRBV28 to TRBJ2-3; 10 bases match TRBD1. V lost 8 bases and J lost 4; bases outside the gene matches: 6. CDR1 MDHEN and CDR2 SYDVKM come from the germline V gene. The CDR3 sequence is 14 residues long. The full variable domain, completed using reference TRBV28 and TRBJ2-3, is DVKVTQSSRYLVKRTGEKVFLECVQDMDHENMFWYRQDPGLGLRLIYFSYDVKMKEKGDIPEGYSVSREKKERFSLILESASTNQTSMYLCASQAGTGADTQYFGPGTRLTVL.